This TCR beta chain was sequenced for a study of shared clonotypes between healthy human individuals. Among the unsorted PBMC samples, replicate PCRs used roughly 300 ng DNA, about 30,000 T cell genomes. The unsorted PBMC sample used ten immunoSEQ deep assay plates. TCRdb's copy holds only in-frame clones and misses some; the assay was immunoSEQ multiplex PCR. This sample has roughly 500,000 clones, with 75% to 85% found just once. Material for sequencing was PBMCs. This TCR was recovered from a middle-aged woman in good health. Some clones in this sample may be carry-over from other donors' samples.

CDR3 in amino acids: CASSSYKGTGGGNTIYF. Written as DNA, the CDR3 is TGTGCCAGCAGCTCATATAAAGGGACAGGGGGAGGAAACACCATATATTTT. The chain carries TRBV11-2 and TRBJ1-3, with 11 bases that match TRBD1. The CDR3 spans 17 residues. The germline V gene encodes CDR1 SGHAT and CDR2 FQNNGV. V lost 4 bases and J lost 4; bases outside the gene matches: 9. Using reference TRBV11-2 and TRBJ1-3 for the parts outside the CDR3, the full variable domain is EAGVAQSPRYKIIEKRQSVAFWCNPISGHATLYWYQQILGQGPKLLIQFQNNGVVDDSQLPKDRFSAERLKGVDSTLKIQPAKLEDSAVYLCASSSYKGTGGGNTIYFGEGSWLTVV.